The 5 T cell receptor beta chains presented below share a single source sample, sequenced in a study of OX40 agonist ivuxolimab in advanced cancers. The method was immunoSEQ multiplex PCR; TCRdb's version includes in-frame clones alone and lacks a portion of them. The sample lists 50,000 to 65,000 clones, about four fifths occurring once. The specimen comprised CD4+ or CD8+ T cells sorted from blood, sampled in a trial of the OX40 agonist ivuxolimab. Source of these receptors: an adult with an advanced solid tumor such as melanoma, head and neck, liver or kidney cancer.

CDR3 sequence (DNA): TGTGCCAGCAGCTTTCAGGGCTCCTCAGATACGCAGTATTTT. This translates into CASSFQGSSDTQYF. This chain joins TRBV7-9 and TRBJ2-3; a weak D match, TRBD1 (5 bases). This CDR3 comprises 14 residues. Trimming removed 3 bases at V and 4 bases at J, with 11 bases between. Per the germline V gene, CDR1 is SEHNR and CDR2 is FQNEAQ (reference sequence).

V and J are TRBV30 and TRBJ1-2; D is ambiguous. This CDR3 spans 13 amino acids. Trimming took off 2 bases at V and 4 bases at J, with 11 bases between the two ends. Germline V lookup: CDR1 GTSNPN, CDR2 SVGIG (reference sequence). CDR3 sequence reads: CAWSLEASYGYTF. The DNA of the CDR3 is TGTGCCTGGAGTCTGGAGGCGTCCTATGGCTACACCTTC.

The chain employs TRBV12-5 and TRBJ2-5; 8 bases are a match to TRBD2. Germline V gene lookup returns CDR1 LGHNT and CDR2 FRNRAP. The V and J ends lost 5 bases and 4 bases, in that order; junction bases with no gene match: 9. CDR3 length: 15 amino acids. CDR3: CASGPGGGKSETQYF. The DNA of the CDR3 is TGTGCTAGTGGTCCCGGGGGGGGTAAATCAGAGACCCAGTACTTC.

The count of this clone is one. The CDR3 bases are TGCGCCAGCAGCCAAGACGGGGCAGGAGGGTTGCGAGAGACCCAGTACTTC. Its protein product is CASSQDGAGGLRETQYF. The rearrangement links TRBV4-1 to TRBJ2-5; D may be TRBD2 (6 bases). CDR3 size: 17 residues. Germline lookup yields CDR1 MGHRA and CDR2 YSYEKL. The germline V and J ends were trimmed by 0 bases and 4 bases, with 18 bases remaining between them.

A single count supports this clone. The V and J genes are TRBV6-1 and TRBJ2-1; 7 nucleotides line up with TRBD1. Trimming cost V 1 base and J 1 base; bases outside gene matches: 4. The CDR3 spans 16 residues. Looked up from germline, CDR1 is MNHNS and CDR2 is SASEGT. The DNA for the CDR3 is TGTGCCAGCAGTGAAGTCCCGGGACAGTCCTACAATGAGCAGTTCTTC. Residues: CASSEVPGQSYNEQFF.